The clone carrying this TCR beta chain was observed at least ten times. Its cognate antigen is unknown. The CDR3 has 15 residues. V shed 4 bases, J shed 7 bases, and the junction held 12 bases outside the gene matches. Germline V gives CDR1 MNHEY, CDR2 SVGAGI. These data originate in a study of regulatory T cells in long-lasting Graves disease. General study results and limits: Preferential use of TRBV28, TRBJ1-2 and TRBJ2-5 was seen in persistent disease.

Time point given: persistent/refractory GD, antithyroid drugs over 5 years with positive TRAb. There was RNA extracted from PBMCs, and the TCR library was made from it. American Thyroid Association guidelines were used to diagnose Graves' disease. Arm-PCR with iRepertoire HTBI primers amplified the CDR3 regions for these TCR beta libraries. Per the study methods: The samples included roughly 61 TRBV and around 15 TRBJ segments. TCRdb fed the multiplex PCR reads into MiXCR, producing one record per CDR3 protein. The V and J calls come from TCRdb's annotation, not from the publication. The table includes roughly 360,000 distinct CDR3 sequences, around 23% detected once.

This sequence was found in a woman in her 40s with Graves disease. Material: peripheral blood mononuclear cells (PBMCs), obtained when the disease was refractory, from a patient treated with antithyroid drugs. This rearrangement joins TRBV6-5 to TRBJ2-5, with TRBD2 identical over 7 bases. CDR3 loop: CASSFSRVGGGTQYF. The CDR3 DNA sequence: TGTGCCAGCAGTTTTTCTAGGGTGGGCGGGGGGACCCAGTACTTC.